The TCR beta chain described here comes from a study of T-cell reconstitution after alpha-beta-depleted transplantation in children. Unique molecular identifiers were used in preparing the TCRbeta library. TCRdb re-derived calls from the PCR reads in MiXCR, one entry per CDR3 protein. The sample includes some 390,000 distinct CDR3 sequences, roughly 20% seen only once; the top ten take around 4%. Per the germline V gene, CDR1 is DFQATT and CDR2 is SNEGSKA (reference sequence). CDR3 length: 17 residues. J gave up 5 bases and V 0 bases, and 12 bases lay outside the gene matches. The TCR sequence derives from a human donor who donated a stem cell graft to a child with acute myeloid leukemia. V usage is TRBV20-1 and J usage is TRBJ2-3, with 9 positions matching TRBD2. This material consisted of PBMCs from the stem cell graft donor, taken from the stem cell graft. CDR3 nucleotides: TGCAGTGCTAGAGATAACCTAGCGGGGAACCCCCGAGATACGCAGTATTTT. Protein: CSARDNLAGNPRDTQYF.